The 23 T cell receptor beta chains presented below share a single source sample, sequenced in a study of blood T cells in healthy people across ages. Primers used in a second PCR of roughly 6 to 12 cycles were a sample-barcoded 5' primer and a J-beta primer mix. TCRdb recomputed calls from the 5' RACE reads with MiXCR, one row per CDR3 protein. The table lists 1.5 million to 2 million distinct CDR3 sequences, approximately 28% of them singletons. Material for sequencing was blood. These receptor sequences come from a woman aged 25 to 45 in good health.

This clonotype was picked up a small number of times. The CDR3 sequence is CSARGMRARGTEAFF. CDR3 sequence (DNA): TGCAGTGCTAGAGGAATGAGGGCGAGGGGCACTGAAGCTTTCTTT. The chain employs TRBV20-1 and TRBJ1-1, with D possibly being TRBD1 (5 bases). V was cut by 1 base and J by 4 bases, with 16 bases left in between. The V gene's germline CDR1 is DFQATT and CDR2 SNEGSKA (reference sequence). The CDR3 spans 15 residues.

This clonotype was counted a few times. The J gene is TRBJ1-2, the V gene TRBV6-6; 10 positions match TRBD1. Losses at the gene ends were 6 bases for V and 7 bases for J; bases not matched to a gene: 8. Germline CDR1 MNHNY, CDR2 SVGAGI (reference sequence). This CDR3 has 14 residues. CDR3 in DNA: TGTGCCAGCAGGCTGAGACAGGGGGCCCTTGGCTACACCTTC. Translating gives CASRLRQGALGYTF.

This clonotype was seen ten or more times. The chain employs TRBV27 and TRBJ2-7, with 7 bases aligning to TRBD1. The CDR3 consists of 14 residues. V gave up 2 bases and J gave up 3 bases; unmatched junction bases: 4. Germline CDR1 is MNHEY and CDR2 is SMNVEV (reference sequence). CDR3 amino acids: CASSLRQGVYEQYF. The CDR3 nucleotides read TGTGCCAGCAGTTTAAGGCAGGGGGTCTACGAGCAGTACTTC.

The sample holds many counts of this clonotype. The rearrangement uses TRBV20-1 and TRBJ2-7; D not resolved. CDR1 and CDR2 (germline): DFQATT, SNEGSKA (reference sequence). The CDR3 has 13 residues. V lost 6 bases and J lost 2, with 14 bases in between. Here the CDR3 reads CSAPWRSPYEQYF. DNA for the CDR3: TGCAGTGCCCCGTGGCGCTCCCCCTACGAGCAGTACTTC.

The chain is built from TRBV20-1 and TRBJ2-3; 9 nucleotides agree with TRBD2. Germline-derived CDR1 and CDR2 are DFQATT and SNEGSKA (reference sequence). Unmatched junction bases numbered 7, after V lost 3 bases and J lost 6 bases. The CDR3 sequence is 14 residues long. The CDR3 nucleotides are TGCAGTGCTAGTGAGGGACTAGCTTCCGATACGCAGTATTTT. Translated, it gives CSASEGLASDTQYF.

The chain carries TRBV4-3 and TRBJ2-7; the D gene is possibly TRBD2 (5 bases). The germline V and J ends were trimmed by 0 bases and 3 bases, with 9 bases remaining between them. The V gene's germline CDR1 is LGHNA and CDR2 YSLEER. The CDR3 sequence is 14 residues long. CDR3 region: CASSQEEGNYEQYF. In DNA, the CDR3 is TGCGCCAGCAGCCAAGAAGAGGGCAACTACGAGCAGTACTTC.

On this clonotype itself: Mismatch with germline at one junction end may stem from a read error. This sequence joins TRBV5-1 and TRBJ2-2, with 7 bases lining up with TRBD1. The CDR3 length is 15 residues. In germline, CDR1 is SGHRS, CDR2 YFSETQ. This CDR3 is CANSLVRGRTGELFF. The CDR3 bases are TGCGCCAACAGCTTGGTTAGGGGGCGAACCGGGGAGCTGTTTTTT.

This clonotype was observed a few times. J is TRBJ1-2 and V is TRBV7-8; D not certain. The germline gives CDR1 SGHVS, CDR2 FQNEAQ. Trimming took 5 bases from V and 5 from J, leaving 12 bases between them. This CDR3 has 13 residues. In DNA, the CDR3 is TGTGCCAGCAGCGTATCCGGAACTTATGGCTACACCTTC. Translation gives CASSVSGTYGYTF.

The CDR3 spells CASSGGQGREPQHF. CDR3 DNA sequence: TGTGCCAGCAGTGGGGGACAGGGGCGCGAGCCCCAGCATTTT. The chain uses TRBV12-3 or TRBV12-4 and TRBJ1-5; 10 bases line up with TRBD1. The CDR3 runs to 14 residues. Losses at the gene ends were 5 bases for V and 8 bases for J; bases not matched to a gene: 6.

The table lists this clonotype with a few counts. The J gene is TRBJ1-2, the V gene TRBV7-2, with 7 bases fitting TRBD1. The CDR3 runs to 15 residues. From germline, CDR1 is SGHTA and CDR2 FQGNSA. V dropped 2 bases and J dropped 3; count of bases not matched to a gene: 6. CDR3 in DNA: TGTGCCAGCAGCTTAAACGGCCAGGGGGACTATGGCTACACCTTC. Translating it yields CASSLNGQGDYGYTF.

In its sample, this clonotype was seen a few times. The gene calls are TRBV27 and TRBJ2-7, with D hard to call. The V end lost 2 bases, the J end lost 6 bases, and 14 bases lay between the germline ends. Germline V lookup: CDR1 MNHEY, CDR2 SMNVEV (reference sequence). The CDR3 length is 14 residues. CDR3 bases: TGTGCCAGCAGTTTAGGGGATGGGGTGGGCGAGCAGTACTTC. Its protein is CASSLGDGVGEQYF.

This clonotype was detected only a few times. The V and J genes are TRBV20-1 and TRBJ1-4; D uncertain. CDR3 length equals 13 residues. The V end was cut by 3 bases, the J end by 6 bases, with 11 bases between. The germline V gene has CDR1 DFQATT and CDR2 SNEGSKA (reference sequence). The CDR3 is CSASLPLDEKLFF. In nucleotides, the CDR3 is TGCAGTGCTAGTCTCCCCCTGGATGAAAAACTGTTTTTT.

This clonotype occurred many times. The chain couples TRBV20-1 to TRBJ1-6; a weak D match, TRBD1 (5 bases). V dropped 5 bases and J dropped 8 bases, with 13 bases sitting between them. This CDR3 has 13 residues. The germline CDR1 and CDR2 sequences are DFQATT and SNEGSKA (reference sequence). CDR3: CSAPGTQDSPLHF. CDR3 DNA sequence: TGCAGTGCTCCCGGGACCCAGGATTCACCCCTCCACTTT.

This clonotype was seen at least ten times. The chain links TRBV29-1 to TRBJ1-2; perhaps TRBD1 as D (6 bases). V was pared by 8 bases and J by 4 bases, with 20 bases between. Germline V CDR1 and CDR2: SQVTM, ANQGSEA. This CDR3 is built from 14 residues. The CDR3 nucleotides read TGCAGCTTGCCTCCCCCGGGGGGCTGCTATGGCTACACCTTC. Translated, it gives CSLPPPGGCYGYTF.

The chain links TRBV5-1 to TRBJ2-5, with 12 nucleotides matching TRBD1. V trimming: 0 bases; J trimming: 4 bases; junction bases outside the gene matches: 4. This CDR3 spans 16 amino acids. Germline V gene sequence: CDR1 SGHRS, CDR2 YFSETQ. The CDR3 loop reads CASSLVGTGGRETQYF. Here the CDR3 DNA reads TGCGCCAGCAGCTTGGTGGGGACAGGGGGCAGAGAGACCCAGTACTTC.

The rearrangement joins TRBV6-2 or TRBV6-3 to TRBJ2-4; 8 bases align to TRBD1. Germline lookup yields CDR1 MNHEY and CDR2 SVGEGT. After removal of 1 base from V and 13 bases from J, the junction contained 18 bases not matched to a gene. This CDR3 region has 17 residues. The CDR3 loop is CASSYYVSGQANREQYF. The CDR3 nucleotides read TGTGCCAGCAGTTACTACGTATCGGGACAGGCGAACCGAGAGCAGTACTTC.

The rearrangement joins TRBV10-2 to TRBJ2-3; 11 bases fit TRBD2. Germline lookup yields CDR1 WSHSY and CDR2 SAAADI. The CDR3 runs 16 residues. Trimming at V came to 6 bases and at J to 1 base, leaving 6 bases not matched to a gene. The CDR3 sequence is CASRLAGALRTDTQYF. CDR3 in DNA: TGCGCCAGCAGACTAGCGGGGGCCCTTCGCACAGATACGCAGTATTTT.

This clonotype showed up just a few times. The chain employs TRBV7-8 and TRBJ1-1; D gene uncertain. Trimming removed 1 base at V and 5 bases at J, with 8 bases between. The CDR3 is 13 amino acids. Germline CDR1 is SGHVS and CDR2 is FQNEAQ. In nucleotides, the CDR3 is TGTGCCAGCAGCTTAGACTCAAAAACTGAAGCTTTCTTT. Its protein product is CASSLDSKTEAFF. Based on the CDR3 plus reference TRBV7-8 and TRBJ1-1, the full variable domain is GAGVSQSPRYKVAKRGQDVALRCDPISGHVSLFWYQQALGQGPEFLTYFQNEAQLDKSGLPSDRFFAERPEGSVSTLKIQRTQQEDSAVYLCASSLDSKTEAFFGQGTRLTVV.

The V call is TRBV28, the J call TRBJ2-5; 8 nucleotides agree with TRBD1. This CDR3 has 12 amino acids. The V gene end was trimmed by 8 bases and the J gene end by 4 bases; junction bases not matched to a gene: 3. Germline CDR1 is MDHEN and CDR2 is SYDVKM. In DNA, the CDR3 is TGTGCCAGCGGCGGACAGGGAGAGACCCAGTACTTC. Protein sequence: CASGGQGETQYF.

Notes on this clonotype: A much larger clone differs from this one at a single base, so this may be a read error. The chain couples TRBV12-3 or TRBV12-4 to TRBJ2-3; weak D call: TRBD2 (6 bases). The germline V and J ends were trimmed by 7 bases and 4 bases, with 15 bases remaining between them. CDR3 length equals 14 residues. Here the CDR3 reads CASTPWGDSDTQYF. The CDR3 DNA reads TGTGCCAGCACCCCATGGGGGGACTCAGATACGCAGTATTTT.

Of note for this clonotype: Being one base from a much bigger clone, this may be a read error. The V and J genes are TRBV2 and TRBJ2-1, with D perhaps assigned TRBD1 or TRBD2 (5 bases each). The CDR3 totals 13 residues. Germline V gene lookup returns CDR1 SNHLY and CDR2 FYNNEI. V was cut by 6 bases and J by 6 bases, with 12 bases left in between. This CDR3 is CASRSGALNEQFF. The DNA for the CDR3 is TGTGCCAGCAGGTCCGGGGCCCTCAATGAGCAGTTCTTC.

In the case of this clonotype: Germline is not matched at one junction end, which may reflect a read error. This chain links TRBV7-3 with TRBJ1-3, with a weak D call TRBD1 (5 bases). The CDR3 runs to 15 residues. The germline CDR1 and CDR2 sequences are SGHTA and FQGTGA. The CDR3 is CASSVTGTDGNTIYF. The CDR3 DNA follows: TGTGCCAGCAGCGTAACCGGGACTGATGGAAACACCATATATTTT.

This clonotype has a handful of counts. CDR3 region: CASNSGQAYNSPLHF. The CDR3 DNA reads as TGTGCCAGCAATAGTGGGCAGGCCTATAATTCACCCCTCCACTTT. The chain couples TRBV2 to TRBJ1-6; D is undetermined. V gave up 7 bases and J gave up 2 bases, with 12 bases separating them. The CDR3 is 15 amino acids. Germline V gene sequence: CDR1 SNHLY, CDR2 FYNNEI.